This paragraph reports one T cell receptor (beta chain). This entry belongs to a study of blood T cell repertoires in COVID-19. For the study at large: T cells, B-cell-depleted T cells, or PBMCs provided the cDNA or gDNA that served as material.

Assay: immunoSEQ multiplex PCR; the TCRdb copy retains only in-frame clones and omits some. Seen here are 270,000 or so clones, approximately 90% observed once, and the top ten hold 4.1%. Source material: PBMCs or T cells enriched from blood (not recorded which). This TCR came from a woman aged 25 to 39 with acute COVID-19.

CDR3 nucleotide sequence: TGCGCCAGCAGCGTAACGGGACTAGCGGGCACAGATACGCAGTATTTT. This codes for CASSVTGLAGTDTQYF. V and J are TRBV5-1 and TRBJ2-3; 11 nucleotides agree with TRBD2. This CDR3 region has 16 residues. With 4 bases clipped from V and 1 base from J, the junction kept 5 bases outside the gene matches. CDR1 and CDR2 from the germline V gene are SGHRS and YFSETQ.